A selection of T cell receptor beta chains follows, all from one sample in a study of response to subunit inactivated influenza vaccine. MiXCR was run by TCRdb on the RT-PCR reads, yielding one entry per CDR3 protein. The sample consists of about 780,000 distinct CDR3 sequences, around 20% of them appearing once. This specimen consisted of PBMCs from blood, obtained 4 to 6 days after vaccination. The receptors derive from a man aged 50-60 years who received an inactivated influenza vaccine. Each CDR3 is given with its conserved first and last residue. The order of the fields is J gene, V gene, clone size, D gene, CDR3 protein, CDR3 DNA. D genes are given only for firm matches. Only some rows state a clone size, as once, few, many or a class for expanded clones.

J: TRBJ1-5; V: TRBV4-2; size: NA; D: NA; CDR3: CASSSKDTDNQPQHF; DNA: TGTGCCAGCAGCAGTAAGGACACCGACAATCAGCCCCAGCATTTT
J: TRBJ1-4; V: TRBV25-1; size: NA; D: NA; CDR3: CASTRVAGEKLFF; DNA: TGTGCCAGCACAAGAGTCGCGGGCGAAAAACTGTTTTTT
J: TRBJ2-5; V: TRBV25-1; size: NA; D: NA; CDR3: CASSESRLPKETQYF; DNA: TGTGCCAGCAGTGAATCGCGGCTACCGAAAGAGACCCAGTACTTC
J: TRBJ2-7; V: TRBV7-9; size: NA; D: NA; CDR3: CASSGPLSSYEQYF; DNA: TGTGCCAGCAGTGGTCCCCTGAGCTCCTACGAGCAGTACTTC
J: TRBJ2-1; V: TRBV5-6; size: many; D: NA; CDR3: CASSGMGQRSYNEQFF; DNA: TGTGCCAGCAGCGGGATGGGCCAACGCTCCTACAATGAGCAGTTCTTC
J: TRBJ2-3; V: TRBV7-8; size: once; D: NA; CDR3: CASSLVPPGSATDTQYF; DNA: TGTGCCAGCAGCTTAGTCCCCCCCGGGTCCGCCACAGATACGCAGTATTTT
J: TRBJ2-6; V: TRBV24-1; size: few; D: NA; CDR3: CATADSGANVLTF; DNA: TGTGCCACCGCGGACTCTGGGGCCAACGTCCTGACTTTC
J: TRBJ2-1; V: TRBV28; size: many; D: NA; CDR3: CASSLSTRGARYNEQFF; DNA: TGTGCCAGCAGTTTAAGTACTCGAGGGGCACGATACAATGAGCAGTTCTTC
J: TRBJ2-1; V: TRBV12-3/TRBV12-4; size: few; D: NA; CDR3: CATRGGTLYNEQFF; DNA: TGTGCCACGAGGGGAGGGACACTCTACAATGAGCAGTTCTTC
J: TRBJ1-5; V: TRBV4-2; size: few; D: NA; CDR3: CASSQDLVNQPQHF; DNA: TGTGCCAGCAGCCAAGATCTGGTAAATCAGCCCCAGCATTTT
J: TRBJ2-3; V: TRBV6-5; size: NA; D: TRBD2; CDR3: CASSYSALAGGPLDTQYF; DNA: TGTGCCAGCAGTTACTCGGCACTAGCGGGGGGGCCATTAGATACGCAGTATTTT
J: TRBJ2-7; V: TRBV28; size: NA; D: TRBD1; CDR3: CASSGLTGGRYEQYF; DNA: TGTGCCAGCTCGGGGTTGACAGGGGGCAGGTACGAGCAGTACTTC
J: TRBJ2-3; V: TRBV7-3; size: NA; D: TRBD1; CDR3: CASSPQGGPTDTQYF; DNA: TGTGCCAGCAGCCCTCAAGGGGGCCCCACAGATACGCAGTATTTT
J: TRBJ2-7; V: TRBV6-2/TRBV6-3; size: NA; D: NA; CDR3: CASSYQTNYEQYF; DNA: TGTGCCAGCAGTTACCAGACAAACTACGAGCAGTACTTC
J: TRBJ2-1; V: TRBV6-6; size: many; D: NA; CDR3: CASSYSRTPQFF; DNA: TGTGCCAGCAGTTACTCACGCACACCACAGTTCTTC
J: TRBJ2-3; V: TRBV20-1; size: once; D: NA; CDR3: CSARGPGWGTSTDTQYF; DNA: TGCAGTGCTAGAGGACCCGGTTGGGGGACTAGCACAGATACGCAGTATTTT
J: TRBJ2-7; V: TRBV18; size: NA; D: NA; CDR3: CASSTDTAYEQYF; DNA: TGTGCCAGCTCAACCGACACAGCCTACGAGCAGTACTTC
J: TRBJ2-7; V: TRBV6-1; size: many; D: NA; CDR3: CASSLNPVGPTYEQYF; DNA: TGTGCCAGCAGTCTGAACCCGGTGGGGCCTACCTACGAGCAGTACTTC